Described below is a single TCR beta chain sequence and its context. Its antigen is not known. The record originates from a study of CD8+CD57+ T cells in acquired aplastic anemia. About the study: The sorted CD4+ and CD8+ cells yielded an average about 3.3 ug of DNA. CD4+ reads averaged about 11 million in healthy donors. General study findings and limits: Found in both controls and patients were about 30 CD8+ CDR3 sequences. Patients versus controls showed no significant CD8+ Simpson's diversity difference.

Both TCR beta VDJ combination and CDR3 sequence profiling were carried out. Genomic DNA was the template for this profiling. TCRdb reanalysed the reads using MiXCR and keeps one entry per CDR3 protein. Counted here are 150,000 to 200,000 distinct CDR3 sequences, 45% to 50% occurring once; the ten biggest clones make up about 2.9%. The sequenced sample consisted of sorted CD4+, CD8+, or CD8+CD57+ T cells (not recorded which) from PBMCs. The TCR sequence derives from a human donor in good health.

CDR3 in amino acids: CASSTSLGTNEKLFF. The CDR3 DNA sequence: TGTGCCAGTAGTACATCCTTGGGGACTAATGAAAAACTGTTTTTT. The chain carries TRBV19 and TRBJ1-4; D is undetermined. CDR3 length: 15 amino acids. V lost 4 bases and J lost 2, with 11 bases in between. Germline V gene sequence: CDR1 LNHDA, CDR2 SQIVND (reference sequence).